This T cell receptor (beta chain) comes out of a study of patients and donors after allogeneic stem cell transplantation. TCRdb ran MiXCR on the RT-PCR reads and lists one entry per CDR3 protein. The table has 150,000 to 250,000 distinct CDR3 sequences, around two fifths seen once. V was clipped by 0 bases and J by 0 bases, with 8 bases between them. CDR1 is SGHTA, CDR2 FQGNSA, per germline. This CDR3 is built from 15 residues. The genes are TRBV7-2 and TRBJ1-1; no clear D gene. The receptor comes from a human donor who was either an allogeneic HSCT recipient or a stem cell or donor lymphocyte infusion donor (not recorded which). It is not recorded whose cells these are; they may come from a transplant donor. Sequenced sample: blood, either unsorted or a sorted T cell fraction (not recorded which). The CDR3: CASSLAEKVNTEAFF. The DNA of the CDR3 is TGTGCCAGCAGCTTAGCGGAGAAAGTGAACACTGAAGCTTTCTTT.